The rows below give T cell receptor beta chains drawn from one sample of a study of human T cells and chemical hapten exposure. TCRdb itself ran the RACE reads through MiXCR, one entry per CDR3 protein. The top ten hold 2.3% of the sample, which has about 260,000 distinct CDR3 sequences, about 9.4% seen once. Sequences were derived from whole blood, sampled in connection with sensitization to the hapten diphenylcyclopropenone (DPC). The receptors were sampled from a woman aged 40-49 years with alopecia areata. Some clones in this sample may be carry-over from other donors' samples. Both conserved end residues are part of each CDR3. D genes are given only for firm matches. Only some rows state a clone size, as once, few, many or a class for expanded clones.

D	V	length	size	J	CDR3	DNA
.	TRBV7-9	13	many	TRBJ1-1	CASSPTGNTEAFF	TGTGCCAGCAGCCCCACAGGGAACACTGAAGCTTTCTTT
TRBD2	TRBV28	16	many	TRBJ2-7	CASSSPSGSGIYEQYF	TGTGCCAGCAGTTCCCCATCGGGCAGCGGGATCTACGAGCAGTACTTC
.	TRBV12-3/TRBV12-4	15	few	TRBJ1-1	CASSLGTAGDTEAFF	TGTGCCAGCAGTTTAGGTACGGCAGGGGACACTGAAGCTTTCTTT
.	TRBV28	16	few	TRBJ2-6	CASSLLRGAGANVLTF	TGTGCCAGCAGTTTACTCAGGGGTGCCGGGGCCAACGTCCTGACTTTC
TRBD1	TRBV6-5	16	few	TRBJ1-6	CASSYSTGFDNSPLHF	TGTGCCAGCAGTTACTCGACAGGGTTCGACAATTCACCCCTCCACTTT
TRBD2	TRBV7-2	15	.	TRBJ2-1	CASSFSGDYNNEQFF	TGTGCCAGCAGCTTTTCGGGGGACTACAACAATGAGCAGTTCTTC
.	TRBV29-1	14	.	TRBJ2-2	CSVEWAANTGELFF	TGCAGCGTTGAATGGGCAGCGAACACCGGGGAGCTGTTTTTT
TRBD1	TRBV2	15	few	TRBJ2-1	CASSVRQGAYNEQFF	TGTGCCAGCAGCGTGAGACAGGGGGCCTACAATGAGCAGTTCTTC
TRBD2	TRBV27	15	many	TRBJ2-2	CASGPGLRNTGELFF	TGTGCCAGCGGACCGGGACTAAGGAACACCGGGGAGCTGTTTTTT
TRBD2	TRBV29-1	14	few	TRBJ2-7	CSVEAHAGGYEQYF	TGCAGCGTTGAAGCTCACGCGGGAGGCTACGAGCAGTACTTC
.	TRBV4-3	13	few	TRBJ2-7	CASSPTQGYEQYF	TGCGCCAGCAGCCCAACACAGGGCTACGAGCAGTACTTC
.	TRBV7-3	14	.	TRBJ1-1	CASSRSGANTEAFF	TGTGCCAGCAGTCGAAGCGGGGCGAACACTGAAGCTTTCTTT
.	TRBV29-1	13	few	TRBJ1-2	CSAIYPRDYGYTF	TGCAGTGCCATTTACCCCAGGGACTATGGCTACACCTTC
TRBD2	TRBV6-2/TRBV6-3	13	few	TRBJ2-7	CASKVAGVEEQYF	TGTGCCAGCAAAGTAGCGGGAGTAGAAGAGCAGTACTTC
.	TRBV5-4	15	few	TRBJ2-7	CASSLQGRIPHEQYF	TGTGCCAGCAGCCTTCAGGGGCGCATACCCCACGAGCAGTACTTC
TRBD1	TRBV28	14	.	TRBJ2-7	CASRRQGPLYEQYF	TGTGCCAGCAGGCGACAGGGTCCCCTCTACGAGCAGTACTTC
.	TRBV12-3/TRBV12-4	15	.	TRBJ2-1	CASSLRERTYNEQFF	TGTGCCAGCAGCTTACGGGAGCGCACCTACAATGAGCAGTTCTTC
.	TRBV6-2/TRBV6-3	14	few	TRBJ2-5	CASKRVRPEETQYF	TGTGCCAGCAAACGGGTGAGGCCTGAAGAGACCCAGTACTTC
.	TRBV4-2	20	many	TRBJ2-4	CASSQAPAEGAFLAKNIQYF	TGTGCCAGCAGCCAGGCCCCAGCGGAGGGGGCATTTCTAGCCAAAAACATTCAGTACTTC
TRBD1	TRBV12-5	13	.	TRBJ1-1	CASALTGLTEAFF	TGTGCTAGTGCCTTGACAGGGTTGACTGAAGCTTTCTTT
.	TRBV12-3/TRBV12-4	16	.	TRBJ2-1	CASSSALLVFRNEQFF	TGTGCCAGCAGTAGCGCCCTCTTAGTGTTTCGGAATGAGCAGTTCTTC
.	TRBV29-1	13	few	TRBJ2-6	CSVVEAGANVLTF	TGCAGCGTTGTGGAGGCTGGGGCCAACGTCCTGACTTTC
TRBD2	TRBV6-5	18	.	TRBJ2-3	CASSSAFGLADYTDTQYF	TGTGCCAGCAGTTCGGCCTTTGGACTAGCGGATTACACAGATACGCAGTATTTT
.	TRBV6-1	12	.	TRBJ2-7	CATQDYSYEQYF	TGTGCCACCCAGGACTACTCCTACGAGCAGTACTTC
TRBD2	TRBV5-1	17	few	TRBJ2-3	CASSLDISGTSTDTQYF	TGCGCCAGCAGCTTGGATATTAGCGGGACTAGCACAGATACGCAGTATTTT